Shown below are 8 T cell receptor beta chains from a single sample sequenced in a study of CD8 T cells in Susac syndrome. Random hexamers primed reverse transcription of about 0.45 to 1 ug RNA. TCRdb re-derived calls from the immunoSEQ multiplex PCR reads in MiXCR, one entry per CDR3 protein. Of under 150,000 distinct CDR3 sequences in the sample, around 95% are singletons; the top ten hold less than 0.085%. What was sequenced was CD4+ T cells from PBMCs. These receptors were obtained from a human donor with Susac syndrome.

The chain employs TRBV11-2 and TRBJ2-7; D possibly uses TRBD1 or TRBD2 (5 bases each). V lost 7 bases, J lost 0 bases, and 16 bases lay in between. The CDR3 contains 15 residues. In germline, CDR1 is SGHAT, CDR2 FQNNGV. The CDR3 protein is CASTLRGDSSYEQYF. The CDR3 nucleotides are TGTGCCAGCACCCTCCGGGGCGACAGCTCCTACGAGCAGTACTTC.

The rearrangement uses TRBV19 and TRBJ1-5; D remains ambiguous. From germline, CDR1 is LNHDA and CDR2 SQIVND (reference sequence). V was clipped by 4 bases and J by 4 bases, with 14 bases between them. This CDR3 is built from 15 residues. CDR3 protein: CASSTTAGLNQPQHF. CDR3 nucleotides: TGTGCCAGTAGTACTACCGCCGGACTTAATCAGCCCCAGCATTTT.

The genes are TRBV4-1 and TRBJ2-7, with D possibly matching TRBD2 (6 bases). Germline V CDR1 and CDR2: MGHRA, YSYEKL. Trimming pared 0 bases from V and 4 bases from J, leaving 13 bases between. The CDR3 length is 15 residues. The CDR3 loop is CASSQENGGGYEQYF. DNA for the CDR3: TGCGCCAGCAGCCAAGAGAACGGGGGAGGTTACGAGCAGTACTTC.

The chain combines TRBV11-2 with TRBJ2-1, with 8 bases identical to TRBD2. The V gene end was trimmed by 7 bases and the J gene end by 5 bases; junction bases not matched to a gene: 16. From germline, CDR1 is SGHAT and CDR2 FQNNGV. The CDR3 runs to 17 residues. The chain's CDR3 is CASTSRMWSGRDNEQFF. The CDR3 DNA reads TGTGCCAGCACCTCCAGAATGTGGAGCGGGAGAGACAATGAGCAGTTCTTC.

The V gene is TRBV19, the J gene TRBJ2-6; D may be TRBD1 or TRBD2 (5 bases each). The CDR3 extends over 16 amino acids. Trimming took 3 bases from V and 1 from J, leaving 10 bases between them. The germline V gene encodes CDR1 LNHDA and CDR2 SQIVND (reference sequence). In DNA, the CDR3 is TGTGCCAGTAGTATCCCTGGGGGATCTGGGGCCAACGTCCTGACTTTC. This translates into CASSIPGGSGANVLTF.

The chain is built from TRBV29-1 and TRBJ2-7, with 8 positions matching TRBD1. The CDR3 is 16 residues long. The ends lost 6 bases at V and 2 bases at J; junction bases unmatched: 15. CDR1 is SQVTM and CDR2 is ANQGSEA in the germline V gene. The CDR3 DNA is TGCAGCGTAGCCTTCGGACAGGGCGTTTTCCCCTACGAGCAGTACTTC. Amino acid sequence: CSVAFGQGVFPYEQYF.

CDR3 nucleotide sequence: TGCGCCAGCAGCCCCCGACTAGCTAACACAGATACGCAGTATTTT. It yields the protein CASSPRLANTDTQYF. The chain recombines TRBV5-1 with TRBJ2-3; 7 bases map to TRBD2. Per the germline V gene, CDR1 is SGHRS and CDR2 is YFSETQ. The trim removed 4 bases at V and 2 bases at J, leaving 7 bases unmatched. The CDR3 spans 15 residues. Combining the CDR3 with reference TRBV5-1 and TRBJ2-3 gives the whole variable domain KAGVTQTPRYLIKTRGQQVTLSCSPISGHRSVSWYQQTPGQGLQFLFEYFSETQRNKGNFPGRFSGRQFSNSRSEMNVSTLELGDSALYLCASSPRLANTDTQYFGPGTRLTVL.

The gene calls are TRBV7-2 and TRBJ2-7; 10 bases agree with TRBD2. The CDR3 covers 15 residues. Germline values: CDR1 SGHTA, CDR2 FQGNSA. Losses at the gene ends were 1 base for V and 4 bases for J; bases not matched to a gene: 4. The CDR3 region has the DNA TGTGCCAGCAGCTTAGTAGCGGGGGGCCAATACGAGCAGTACTTC. This translates into CASSLVAGGQYEQYF.